These 9 T cell receptor beta chains came from one sample sequenced in a study of T cell responses to AZD1222 COVID-19 vaccine. Clones were sequenced by immunoSEQ multiplex PCR, and TCRdb holds only the in-frame ones, with some missing. The sample consists of 100,000 to 150,000 clones, roughly nine tenths of them appearing once. Sequencing used peripheral blood, obtained on day 0 of AZD1222 vaccination. All receptors come from an adult in good health.

This chain connects TRBV29-1 to TRBJ1-2, with D tentatively TRBD1 (5 bases). Trimming pared 6 bases from V and 5 bases from J, leaving 22 bases between. The CDR3 extends over 15 amino acids. The germline CDR1 and CDR2 sequences are SQVTM and ANQGSEA. This chain's CDR3 is CSVGSTSGRGYGYTF. CDR3 sequence (DNA): TGCAGCGTGGGATCTACCTCGGGACGGGGATATGGCTACACCTTC. The full variable domain, its missing parts supplied by reference TRBV29-1 and TRBJ1-2, is SAVISQKPSRDICQRGTSLTIQCQVDSQVTMMFWYRQQPGQSLTLIATANQGSEATYESGFVIDKFPISRPNLTFSTLTVSNMSPEDSSIYLCSVGSTSGRGYGYTFGSGTRLTVV.

CDR3 nucleotides: TGTGCCAGCAGTTTAACCCACAATGAGCAGTTCTTC. Translating it yields CASSLTHNEQFF. V is TRBV12-3 or TRBV12-4 and J is TRBJ2-1; no clear D gene. This CDR3 is 12 amino acids long. The ends were cut back, 2 bases at V and 5 bases at J, with 4 bases in the middle.

This clone has just one count. This rearrangement joins TRBV9 to TRBJ1-1; the match to TRBD1 covers 9 bases. J was trimmed by 6 bases and V by 9 bases; bases with no gene match: 9. The CDR3 consists of 13 residues. CDR1 and CDR2 (germline): SGDLS, YYNGEE. The CDR3 loop is CATSRDRDSEAFF. The CDR3 nucleotides read TGTGCCACCTCCCGGGACAGGGACTCTGAAGCTTTCTTT.

The chain combines TRBV20-1 with TRBJ2-7; TRBD2 might be the D (5 bases). Trimming removed 3 bases from V and 0 bases from J, with 9 bases in between. CDR3 length equals 13 residues. Germline V gene sequence: CDR1 DFQATT, CDR2 SNEGSKA (reference sequence). CDR3 bases: TGCAGTGCTAGTATCGCGGGCTCCTACGAGCAGTACTTC. As protein: CSASIAGSYEQYF.

The chain links TRBV30 to TRBJ2-7; TRBD1 aligns across 7 bases. Trimming removed 2 bases from V and 5 bases from J; junction bases left unmatched: 9. This CDR3 comprises 14 residues. Germline V gene sequence: CDR1 GTSNPN, CDR2 SVGIG (reference sequence). The CDR3 DNA sequence: TGTGCCTGGAGTTCCGACAGGGCGAAGAACGAGCAGTACTTC. Amino acid sequence: CAWSSDRAKNEQYF.

This clone has only a few counts. The gene calls are TRBV27 and TRBJ2-7, with 9 bases lining up with TRBD1. Germline lookup yields CDR1 MNHEY and CDR2 SMNVEV (reference sequence). The CDR3 has 14 residues. V gave up 6 bases and J gave up 2 bases; unmatched junction bases: 5. For the CDR3, the DNA is TGTGCCAGCAGCCTACAGGGGGCGGCCTACGAGCAGTACTTC. It yields the protein CASSLQGAAYEQYF.

J is TRBJ2-5 and V is TRBV7-2, with D maybe TRBD2 (6 bases). V was clipped by 5 bases and J by 2 bases, with 15 bases between them. In germline, CDR1 is SGHTA, CDR2 FQGNSA. The CDR3 loop spans 15 amino acids. The CDR3 is CASSGRDSQQETQYF. CDR3 nucleotide sequence: TGTGCCAGCAGCGGCCGGGACTCGCAACAAGAGACCCAGTACTTC.

The gene calls are TRBV28 and TRBJ2-5; 8 bases agree with TRBD1. Germline CDR1 is MDHEN and CDR2 is SYDVKM. The CDR3 has 14 residues. J was trimmed by 2 bases and V by 6 bases; bases with no gene match: 5. The CDR3 nucleotides are TGTGCCAGCAGCCTTGACAGGGGACAAGAGACCCAGTACTTC. Protein product: CASSLDRGQETQYF.

V is TRBV2 and J is TRBJ2-7; TRBD2 matches at 7 bases. J was trimmed by 3 bases and V by 5 bases; bases with no gene match: 7. Germline V gene sequence: CDR1 SNHLY, CDR2 FYNNEI. The CDR3 runs to 14 residues. CDR3 in amino acids: CASSFGLVSYEQYF. In DNA, the CDR3 is TGTGCCAGCAGTTTCGGACTAGTAAGCTACGAGCAGTACTTC.